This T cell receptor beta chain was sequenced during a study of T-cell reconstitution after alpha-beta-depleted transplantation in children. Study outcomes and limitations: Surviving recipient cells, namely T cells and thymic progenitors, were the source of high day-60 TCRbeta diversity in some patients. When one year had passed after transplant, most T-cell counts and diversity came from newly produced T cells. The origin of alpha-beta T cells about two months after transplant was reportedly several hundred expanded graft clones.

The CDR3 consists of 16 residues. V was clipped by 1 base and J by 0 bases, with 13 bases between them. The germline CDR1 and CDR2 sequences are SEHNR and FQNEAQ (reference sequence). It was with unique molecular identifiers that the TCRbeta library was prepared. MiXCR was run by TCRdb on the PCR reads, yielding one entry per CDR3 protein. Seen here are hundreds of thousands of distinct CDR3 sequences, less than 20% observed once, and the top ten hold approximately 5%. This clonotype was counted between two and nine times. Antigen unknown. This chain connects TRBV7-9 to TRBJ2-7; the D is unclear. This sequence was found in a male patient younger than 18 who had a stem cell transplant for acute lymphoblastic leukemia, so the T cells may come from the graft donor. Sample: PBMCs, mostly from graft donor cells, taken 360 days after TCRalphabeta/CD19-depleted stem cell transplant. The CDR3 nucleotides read TGTGCCAGCAGCTTAGTGCTGGTTTGGGCCTCCTACGAGCAGTACTTC. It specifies CASSLVLVWASYEQYF.